This entry lists 13 T cell receptor beta chains sequenced from one sample in a study of T cell responses to AZD1222 COVID-19 vaccine. Some clones are missing from TCRdb's copy, which holds only in-frame ones; the method was immunoSEQ multiplex PCR. The table shows about 110,000 clones, with around 82% occurring only once. The specimen comprised peripheral blood, sampled on day 0 of AZD1222 vaccination. The receptor source for this set is an adult in good health.

V usage is TRBV18 and J usage is TRBJ2-7; D might be TRBD1 (6 bases). CDR1 is KGHSH and CDR2 is LQKENI in the germline V gene. Between the trimmed V and J ends, which lost 3 bases and 5 bases, there was a span of 14 bases. This CDR3 contains 14 residues. The DNA of the CDR3 is TGTGCCAGCTCACCTGAGCAGGGGATGGACGAGCAGTACTTC. Amino acid sequence: CASSPEQGMDEQYF. The variable domain in full, completed from reference TRBV18 and TRBJ2-7, reads NAGVMQNPRHLVRRRGQEARLRCSPMKGHSHVYWYRQLPEEGLKFMVYLQKENIIDESGMPKERFSAEFPKEGPSILRIQQVVRGDSAAYFCASSPEQGMDEQYFGPGTRLTVT.

The chain links TRBV19 to TRBJ1-5; weak D call: TRBD1 (6 bases). V was pared by 6 bases and J by 4 bases, with 13 bases between. The CDR3 sequence is 14 residues long. CDR1 and CDR2 from the germline V gene are LNHDA and SQIVND (reference sequence). CDR3 in DNA: TGTGCCAGTAGCGGCCGGGACAAAAATCAGCCCCAGCATTTT. Its translation is CASSGRDKNQPQHF.

V usage is TRBV19 and J usage is TRBJ1-2; D might be TRBD1 (6 bases). V lost 5 bases and J lost 6, with 7 bases in between. Germline CDR1 LNHDA, CDR2 SQIVND (reference sequence). The CDR3 runs to 11 residues. As DNA, the CDR3 is TGTGCCAGTAGTCCAGGGGATGGCTACACCTTC. Translating gives CASSPGDGYTF.

CDR3 sequence reads: CASSRAGGQGYTEAFF. The CDR3 DNA is TGTGCCAGCTCACGGGCAGGGGGCCAAGGGTACACTGAAGCTTTCTTT. The rearrangement joins TRBV18 to TRBJ1-1, with 8 bases lining up with TRBD1. The germline V gene has CDR1 KGHSH and CDR2 LQKENI. This CDR3 spans 16 amino acids. After removal of 4 bases from V and 3 bases from J, the junction contained 10 bases not matched to a gene.

This chain joins TRBV9 and TRBJ2-2; D ambiguous. Germline V lookup: CDR1 SGDLS, CDR2 YYNGEE. The V gene lost 2 bases and the J gene lost 2 bases, with 4 bases spanning the gap. The CDR3 totals 13 residues. CDR3 loop: CASSVPNTGELFF. The CDR3 nucleotides read TGTGCCAGCAGCGTCCCAAACACCGGGGAGCTGTTTTTT.

The chain has TRBV2 and TRBJ2-1; D is unresolved. V lost 2 bases and J 5 bases, leaving 16 bases between the germline ends. Germline V gives CDR1 SNHLY, CDR2 FYNNEI. The CDR3 consists of 16 residues. This chain's CDR3 is CASSETGPLNNNEQFF. Written as DNA, the CDR3 is TGTGCCAGCAGTGAAACCGGGCCCCTCAACAACAATGAGCAGTTCTTC.

The V and J genes are TRBV5-4 and TRBJ1-2, with a possible D match to TRBD1 (6 bases). Germline V gene data show CDR1 as SGHNT and CDR2 as YYREEE (reference sequence). This CDR3 is 14 amino acids long. Trimming cost V 3 bases and J 7 bases, with 16 bases left between them. The CDR3 DNA sequence: TGTGCCAGCAGCTCGGGCGGACAGACCCTTGGCTACACCTTC. Translation: CASSSGGQTLGYTF.

The chain joins TRBV18 to TRBJ1-3, with 8 bases matching TRBD1. The CDR3 consists of 16 residues. J gave up 2 bases and V 7 bases, and 10 bases lay outside the gene matches. Germline assignment: CDR1 KGHSH and CDR2 LQKENI. The CDR3 DNA sequence: TGTGCCAGCTTCCCCGGACAGGGAGGGACTGGAAACACCATATATTTT. Translating it yields CASFPGQGGTGNTIYF.

The J gene is TRBJ1-4, the V gene TRBV20-1, with D unclear. The germline CDR1 and CDR2 sequences are DFQATT and SNEGSKA (reference sequence). The ends were cut back, 7 bases at V and 5 bases at J, with 5 bases in the middle. The CDR3 contains 10 residues. CDR3 DNA sequence: TGCAGTGTTCGAAATGAAAAACTGTTTTTT. It is translated as CSVRNEKLFF.

CDR3 bases: TGTGCCAGCAGCTTGCTCCCGATTGACTCCTACGAGCAGTACTTC. Translation: CASSLLPIDSYEQYF. The chain carries TRBV5-5 and TRBJ2-7; D not certain. The CDR3 contains 15 residues. The V end lost 1 base, the J end lost 0 bases, and 11 bases lay between the germline ends. The germline V gene has CDR1 SGHKS and CDR2 YYEKEE (reference sequence).

The CDR3 DNA sequence: TGTGCCAGCTCACCATCGCCAGGGAACTACGAGCAGTACTTC. Residues: CASSPSPGNYEQYF. The chain combines TRBV18 with TRBJ2-7, with D possibly being TRBD1 (5 bases). Germline V lookup: CDR1 KGHSH, CDR2 LQKENI. The CDR3 consists of 14 residues. Trimming pared 2 bases from V and 3 bases from J, leaving 11 bases between.

Comment on this clone: At one boundary the junction diverges from the germline segment, which might be a read error. The chain links TRBV3-1 (or the pseudogene TRBV3-2) to TRBJ1-3; a weak D match, TRBD1 (6 bases). The CDR3 is 11 residues long. Germline lookup yields CDR1 LGHDT and CDR2 YNNKEL (reference sequence). This chain's CDR3 is CASSPPTGPFF. Written as DNA, the CDR3 is TGTGCCAGCAGCCCACCGACAGGCCCCTTCTTT.

The table lists this clone with a few counts. The rearrangement uses TRBV24-1 and TRBJ1-1; perhaps TRBD1 as D (5 bases). The V end lost 5 bases, the J end lost 0 bases, and 9 bases lay between the germline ends. Germline CDR1 KGHDR, CDR2 SFDVKD. The CDR3 length is 14 residues. In DNA, the CDR3 is TGTGCCACCAGTGCCCCGGGGGTGAACACTGAAGCTTTCTTT. Encoded protein: CATSAPGVNTEAFF.